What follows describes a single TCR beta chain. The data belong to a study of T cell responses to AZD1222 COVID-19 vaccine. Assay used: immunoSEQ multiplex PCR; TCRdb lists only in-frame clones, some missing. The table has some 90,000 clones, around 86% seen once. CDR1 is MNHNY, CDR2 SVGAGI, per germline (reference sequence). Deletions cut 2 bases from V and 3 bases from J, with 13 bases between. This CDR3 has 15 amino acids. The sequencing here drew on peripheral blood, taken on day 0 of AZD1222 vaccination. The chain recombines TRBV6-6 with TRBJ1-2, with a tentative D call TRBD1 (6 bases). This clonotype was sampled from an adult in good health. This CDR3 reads CASSYGQSFDYGYTF. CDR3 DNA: TGTGCCAGCAGTTACGGACAGTCCTTTGACTATGGCTACACCTTC.